These T cell receptor beta chains were read from a single sample in a study of blood T cell repertoires in COVID-19. Clones were sequenced by immunoSEQ multiplex PCR, and TCRdb holds only the in-frame ones, with some missing. Of more than 95,000 clones in the sample, 75% to 85% were seen once. Sequences were obtained from peripheral blood. These receptors all come from a man in his 60s with acute or convalescent COVID-19. CDR3s include the opening cysteine and the closing phenylalanine or tryptophan. D genes are given only for firm matches. Rows may omit the clone size; those that give it use once, few, many or a size class.

CDR3 protein,CDR3 DNA,clone size,J gene,D gene,V gene
CASSLDSGARHYGYTF,TGTGCCAGCAGCTTAGATAGCGGGGCGCGTCACTATGGCTACACCTTC,-,TRBJ1-2,-,TRBV7-8
CASSLEAGGGQVYNEQFF,TGTGCCAGCAGCTTAGAGGCTGGGGGGGGACAGGTCTACAATGAGCAGTTCTTC,once,TRBJ2-1,-,TRBV7-6
CASSLTPTYEQYF,TGTGCCAGCAGCCTGACACCGACCTACGAGCAGTACTTC,-,TRBJ2-7,-,TRBV5-8
CASSEEGGRYTEAFF,TGTGCCAGCAGTGAAGAAGGGGGACGGTACACTGAAGCTTTCTTT,-,TRBJ1-1,-,TRBV6-1
CASSLAGDRWKRANVLTF,TGTGCCAGCAGCTTAGCGGGGGACAGGTGGAAGCGGGCCAACGTCCTGACTTTC,-,TRBJ2-6,TRBD1,TRBV7-2
CASSFQRGGNNEQFF,TGTGCCAGCAGCTTCCAACGTGGCGGAAACAATGAGCAGTTCTTC,-,TRBJ2-1,-,TRBV5-4
CASSLKYHQNNQPQHF,TGTGCCAGCAGCTTAAAGTACCACCAGAACAATCAGCCCCAGCATTTT,once,TRBJ1-5,-,TRBV5-6
CASSPDRGAYEQYF,TGTGCCAGCAGCCCGGACAGGGGGGCCTACGAGCAGTACTTC,-,TRBJ2-7,TRBD1,TRBV7-2
CASAPDRINYGYTF,TGTGCCAGCGCCCCGGACAGGATTAACTATGGCTACACCTTC,few,TRBJ1-2,TRBD1,TRBV11-1
CASSLIGGLAAEQFF,TGTGCCAGCAGTTTAATCGGGGGACTAGCGGCTGAGCAGTTCTTC,few,TRBJ2-1,TRBD2,TRBV27
CASSLTGSPSKYTIYF,TGTGCCAGCAGCCTGACCGGGTCCCCGAGTAAATACACCATATATTTT,-,TRBJ1-3,-,TRBV7-2
CASSIGWDRDHTEAFF,TGTGCCAGTAGTATAGGGTGGGACAGGGATCACACTGAAGCTTTCTTT,-,TRBJ1-1,TRBD1,TRBV19
CSASRAGERDEQFF,TGCAGTGCTAGTAGGGCAGGGGAAAGGGATGAGCAGTTCTTC,-,TRBJ2-1,-,TRBV20-1
CASGLGQAPGPQHF,TGTGCTAGTGGTTTGGGACAGGCGCCCGGGCCCCAGCATTTT,-,TRBJ1-5,-,TRBV12-5
CASSEGQYEKLFF,TGTGCCAGCAGTGAGGGACAGTATGAAAAACTGTTTTTT,-,TRBJ1-4,TRBD1,TRBV6-6
CASSFQNTEAFF,TGTGCCAGCAGCTTCCAGAACACTGAAGCTTTCTTT,few,TRBJ1-1,-,TRBV5-6
CASKREDNEKLFF,TGTGCCAGCAAGAGGGAGGATAATGAAAAACTGTTTTTT,-,TRBJ1-4,-,TRBV6-5
CASSLAGSNYGYTF,TGTGCCAGCAGCTTGGCAGGGTCGAACTATGGCTACACCTTC,-,TRBJ1-2,-,TRBV5-6
CASSITAYSNQPQHF,TGTGCCAGTAGTATTACAGCATATAGCAATCAGCCCCAGCATTTT,-,TRBJ1-5,-,TRBV19
CASSATSGHGGELFF,TGTGCCAGCTCAGCGACTAGCGGACACGGCGGGGAGCTGTTTTTT,-,TRBJ2-2,TRBD2,TRBV18
CASKGDSNQPQHF,TGTGCCAGCAAGGGGGATAGCAATCAGCCCCAGCATTTT,-,TRBJ1-5,-,TRBV6-5
CAWSVASIQYTF,TGTGCCTGGAGTGTTGCCAGTATACAATACACCTTC,-,TRBJ1-2,-,TRBV30
CASSVRDQETQYF,TGTGCCAGCAGCGTACGGGATCAAGAGACCCAGTACTTC,-,TRBJ2-5,-,TRBV9
CASSGIQGSVSIEQYF,TGTGCCAGCAGTGGGATACAGGGATCCGTTTCTATCGAGCAGTACTTC,-,TRBJ2-7,-,TRBV25-1
CASSQESPNRVGETQYF,TGTGCCAGCAGCCAAGAAAGCCCTAATCGCGTTGGAGAGACCCAGTACTTC,-,TRBJ2-5,-,TRBV14
CSGTGSPGTGGLEQYF,TGCAGTGGGACAGGCTCCCCCGGGACAGGGGGCCTCGAGCAGTACTTC,-,TRBJ2-7,TRBD1,TRBV29-1
CASSFPNTEAFF,TGTGCCAGCAGTTTCCCTAACACTGAAGCTTTCTTT,-,TRBJ1-1,-,TRBV27
CASSQEVLLAGFYEQYF,TGTGCCAGCAGCCAAGAAGTGTTACTAGCGGGGTTCTACGAGCAGTACTTC,few,TRBJ2-7,TRBD2,TRBV3-1/TRBV3-2
CASSFQGAGGYTF,TGCGCCAGCAGCTTCCAGGGGGCAGGAGGCTACACCTTC,large,TRBJ1-2,TRBD1,TRBV5-1
CASRQTAVDGNTIYF,TGTGCCAGCAGACAAACGGCGGTTGATGGAAACACCATATATTTT,-,TRBJ1-3,-,TRBV3-1/TRBV3-2
CASSLSSEAFF,TGTGCCAGCAGCTTATCATCTGAAGCTTTCTTT,-,TRBJ1-1,-,TRBV7-2
CASIWKGGDSPLHF,TGTGCCAGTATATGGAAGGGAGGGGATTCACCCCTCCACTTT,-,TRBJ1-6,-,TRBV19
CATMARQALGDTIYF,TGTGCCACCATGGCGCGACAGGCCCTGGGGGACACCATATATTTT,-,TRBJ1-3,-,TRBV6-5
CASSLKAANTGELFF,TGTGCCAGCAGTTTAAAGGCGGCGAACACCGGGGAGCTGTTTTTT,-,TRBJ2-2,-,TRBV27
CASLMGGSPSYEQYF,TGTGCCAGCCTAATGGGCGGGAGTCCGTCCTACGAGCAGTACTTC,-,TRBJ2-7,TRBD2,TRBV28
CATSRDTTGTYEQYF,TGTGCCACCAGCAGAGATACTACAGGGACCTACGAGCAGTACTTC,-,TRBJ2-7,-,TRBV15
CASRAYLGDEQFF,TGTGCCAGCAGGGCTTATTTGGGAGATGAGCAGTTCTTC,-,TRBJ2-1,-,TRBV12-3/TRBV12-4
CAWSVGGYPWTQYF,TGTGCCTGGAGTGTAGGCGGTTACCCGTGGACCCAGTACTTC,few,TRBJ2-5,-,TRBV30
CASSHFGSWETQYF,TGTGCCAGCAGCCATTTCGGGAGCTGGGAGACCCAGTACTTC,-,TRBJ2-5,-,TRBV14
CASSPRQGGGEQYF,TGTGCCAGCTCACCCCGGCAAGGGGGCGGCGAGCAGTACTTC,-,TRBJ2-7,TRBD1,TRBV18